What follows describes a single TCR beta chain. Which antigen it targets is not known. No base quality information exists; no much larger clone differs at one position. The cohort consisted of 666 healthy bone marrow donors. At the time of sampling, all cohort members were nominally healthy, though unrecorded immune exposures were likely present. The donor tested CMV seronegative, placing the donor among the roughly 340 seronegative members of the cohort. Every donor gave a peripheral blood sample, and the peripheral blood mononuclear cells from that sample were used for TCR beta sequencing. Genomic DNA extraction from the blood cell samples was performed with the Qiagen DNeasy Blood Extraction Kit. The source of the sample is a study of cytomegalovirus exposure and HLA in healthy donors (TCRdb year 2017). The study in broad terms: An earlier analysis of roughly 570 of the donors reported 276 Gb of sequence data and 117 million unique TCR beta sequences obtained from about 200 million T cells. About 320 gigabases of sequencing data and 70 million to 85 million unique TCR sequences were included in an early release covering roughly 600 HLA-typed donors. Among the approximately 430 genotyped donors, approximately 81% belonged to the genetic ancestry cluster associated with self-reported Caucasian donors. The study aimed to test whether signatures of past pathogen exposure could be identified by cataloging public T cell receptors. The study used immunosequencing to profile the T cell repertoires of 666 subjects and linked those repertoires to cytomegalovirus serostatus. Besides the first cohort of around 670 subjects, a separate validation cohort made up of 120 different subjects was used. High-throughput TCR immunosequencing, statistical association of individual TCRs with disease status, and machine learning were combined to predict cytomegalovirus infection status. In a later analysis, previously published TCR beta repertoires from 600 to 850 donors were re-analyzed and high-resolution HLA genotyping was added so that TCR occurrence patterns could be studied. Rather than drawing on any new phenotypic data, the later analysis identified candidate immune exposures from TCR beta sequences and the way those sequences occurred across donors. To decide whether each TCR beta V gene segment behaved as functional or pseudogenic, an earlier analysis of approximately 590 of the donors relied on high-throughput TCR beta sequencing. Donor age, sex, ethnicity and CMV serostatus were compiled together with the repertoire data. In a later genetic analysis, genome-wide SNP genotypes for about three fifths of the roughly 670 donors were used, and that subset was treated as a discovery cohort. All discovery cohort repertoires had been generated using a single sequencing platform. Class I and class II HLA loci were covered by the typing at four-digit resolution. Typing coverage varied by locus: roughly 629-640 donors for A, B, C, DRB1 and DQB1; around 560 for DQA1; nearly 610 for DPA1; under 490 for DPB1. A handful of DR-DQ haplotypes were handled as single units for association and clustering because linkage in the cohort was strong. Among about 360 genotyped donors of the cohort, an average of roughly 240,000 unique TCR beta nucleotide sequences were sequenced per donor, roughly 20% of them non-productive.

The library was built by means of the immunoSEQ multiplex PCR assay. For the multiplex PCR, a mixture combining 60 forward primers for TCR Vbeta segments and 13 reverse primers for TCR Jbeta segments was used. A multiplex PCR assay on genomic DNA amplified the CDR3 region of rearranged TCR beta genes. Amplified TCR beta libraries were sequenced as 87-base-pair reads on the Illumina HiSeq System. The original methods were these. A later analysis tallied roughly 80 million unique TCR beta chains across the 700 or so repertoires, and about 12 million of those chains were shared by two or more donors. A nearest-neighbor algorithm error-corrected the raw reads and collapsed the reads into unique sequences, merging closely related sequences to remove PCR and sequencing errors. V, D and J gene segments were assigned by aligning CDR3 sequences to IMGT reference sequences. For a sequence to be retained, a match of at least six nucleotides to both a V gene segment and a J gene segment was required. Rearrangements were called productive when the CDR3 lacked stop codons and stayed in frame with V and J; all others were non-productive. CDR3 was defined by IMGT convention, running from the second conserved V-encoded cysteine to the conserved J-encoded phenylalanine. Sequences without an unambiguous match to a single V gene segment were excluded from the earlier analysis of a few hundred of the donors. An earlier analysis of roughly 590 of the donors called V segments functional above 56.7% productive rearrangements and segregating when the between-donor standard deviation exceeded 5%. A statistical classification framework was built to diagnose cytomegalovirus status from the catalog of TCR beta chain sequences. A later analysis assigned V and J genes by comparing TCR nucleotide sequences with IMGT/GENE-DB human TR gene sequences. In a later analysis, CDR3 sequences and most-parsimonious VDJ recombination scenarios were assigned using the TCRdist pipeline. In a later analysis, every TCR beta chain was defined by the combination of its CDR3 amino acid sequence and its V-gene family, and reads without a unique V-gene family were dropped. As a way to deal with suspected cross-contamination and a sequencing artifact, a later analysis dropped more than 500 nucleotide sequences that were highly shared and had low generation probability. For each public chain, a later analysis derived a clonal expansion index from normalized ranks of inferred template counts within each repertoire. A later analysis computed generation probabilities with a VDJ recombination model fitted to out-of-frame rearrangements, and checked the results against IGoR. In a later analysis, TCR-TCR, TCR-HLA and TCR-CMV co-occurrence was scored with hypergeometric tests, and a repertoire-size bias correction was applied to TCR pairs. A later analysis estimated false discovery rates by permuting HLA or CMV assignments 20 times. In a later analysis, co-occurring TCRs were grouped using DBSCAN, with TCRdist sequence similarity added in when clustering inside HLA-allele-positive subsets. Repertoires with fewer than 30,000 or more than 120,000 public chains, plus five repertoires with anomalous nucleotide sharing, were excluded from co-occurrence clustering. TCRdb took this table from immuneACCESS and kept in-frame rearrangements with V and J called. Such tables lack part of the clones; where checked against another copy, unresolved V genes explain under half of the gap, and the rest is unexplained. From that table come the V and J calls and clone size; the DNA was used to work out D and trimming. This sample gives about 130,000 clones in total; 80% of them show up just once. The leading ten clones occupy approximately 2% of the sample.

The full study reports these points: Immune exposure information for the cohort was limited to CMV serostatus. The classifier was reported to diagnose cytomegalovirus status with high specificity and sensitivity in both the original cohort and the validation cohort. A further reported finding was that TCR beta sequences accurately predicted the HLA-A and HLA-B alleles for most subjects in the first cohort. Broadly in line with IMGT annotations, most TCR beta V segments showed up in productive rearrangements about 87% or about 30% of the time in an earlier analysis of 587 of the donors. Across donors, most TCR sequences were observed very rarely, whereas some public TCRs were present in many individuals. Several of the top co-occurrence clusters appeared to be linked to parvovirus B19, influenza, CMV and Epstein-Barr virus, according to a later analysis. In this cohort, only TCR beta chains were sequenced, and detectable features were limited by the absence of alpha or paired-chain data. The authors suggested that the approach could potentially be generalized to other disease states and immunological phenotypes. When HLA alleles, especially DR and DQ, strongly co-occurred, TCR associations were difficult to assign to individual alleles. A group of highly shared sequence variants was considered likely to be a technical artifact of the sequencing pipeline. Some IMGT-functional V segments, including TRBV6-2 and TRBV6-3, could not be distinguished by the 87-base-pair reads and were therefore excluded. A later genetic analysis reported fewer N-insertions in productive TCRs among donors in an Asian-associated ancestry cluster than the roughly 670-donor mean. Linkage disequilibrium might explain the correlated functional status among segregating V segments, but an unknown experimental factor could not be excluded. In a later analysis, TCR association rates were found to vary across HLA loci, with the most associated TCRs seen for DRB1 alleles and the fewest for HLA-C alleles. A total of 150 to 200 TCR beta chains were listed by the study as associated with cytomegalovirus. Compared with equally common non-associated chains, HLA-associated TCR beta chains in a later analysis were more clonally expanded and had lower generation probabilities. The presence/absence analyses assumed that sequencing depth was roughly uniform across donors, and that assumption may not be true. A few of the identified cytomegalovirus-associated TCR beta chains were confirmed in vitro to be specific for cytomegalovirus antigens. Most CMV-associated TCR beta chains appeared to be HLA-restricted in a later analysis, and the HLA associations seemed to be driven largely by CMV exposure. A later analysis associated 15,000 to 20,000 TCR beta sequences with specific HLA alleles at a false discovery rate of 0.05. The earlier analysis of about 600 of the donors excluded roughly 17 rarely observed V segments, including chromosome 9 orphons, because counts were too low. V-gene and J-gene trimming of TCR beta chains was associated with a missense DCLRE1C variant in a later genetic analysis, and the association was replicated in an independent cohort. HLA typing was unavailable for some donors at each locus, so association tests used only the typed subset.

Including cysteine and phenylalanine, the CDR3 has 13 amino acids. Just CDR3 DNA is preserved here, 39 bases in frame from base 1. Deletion took 6 bases off V and 3 bases off J, with a span of 12 bases between the germline ends. The germline V gene supplies CDR1 SGHDT and CDR2 YYEEEE. The sequence was obtained from a man in his thirties or forties in good health and CMV-seronegative. Sequencing was carried out using PBMCs. This chain joins TRBV5-6 to TRBJ1-1, and the D gene may be TRBD1, 5 bases matching. DNA sequence: TGTGCCAGCACGAGAGGAGGGGACACTGAAGCTTTCTTT. It translates to CASTRGGDTEAFF.